The source of this T cell receptor beta chain is a study of blood T cell repertoires in COVID-19. About the study: There were acute and convalescent COVID-19 samples, and they came from the United States, Italy and Spain. In each case, the material was cDNA or gDNA derived from T cells, B-cell-depleted T cells, or PBMCs.

In the original processing: Counts of nucleated cells, estimated from reference gene primer amplification, were obtained. Repertoires were generated with immunoSEQ multiplex PCR, while TCRdb's copy carries only in-frame clones and drops some. For V, J and clone size, that table is used; D and trimming come from the DNA. The top ten clones hold 5.5% of a sample with 250,000 or so clones, more than 80% of them seen once. Germline V gene data show CDR1 as SGHRS and CDR2 as YFSETQ. The CDR3 has 16 amino acids. The junction had 6 bases not matched to a gene; V was cut back by 0 bases and J by 6 bases. The sequenced material came from peripheral blood. This TCR derives from a human donor in a cohort sampled during active COVID-19. The gene calls are TRBV5-1 and TRBJ1-2; 12 bases align to TRBD1. DNA for the CDR3: TGCGCCAGCAGCTTGGAGGGACAGGGGGCGTCGGATGGCTACACCTTC. It specifies CASSLEGQGASDGYTF. Full variable domain (remainder filled in from reference TRBV5-1 and TRBJ1-2): KAGVTQTPRYLIKTRGQQVTLSCSPISGHRSVSWYQQTPGQGLQFLFEYFSETQRNKGNFPGRFSGRQFSNSRSEMNVSTLELGDSALYLCASSLEGQGASDGYTFGSGTRLTVV.